One sample yielded the 27 T cell receptor beta chains listed below, sequenced in a study of blood T cell repertoires in COVID-19. The table came from immunoSEQ multiplex PCR; TCRdb's copy has only in-frame clones and leaves some out. The sample has 100,000 to 150,000 clones; roughly nine tenths are singletons. Sequenced material: peripheral blood. The receptors shown here come from an older man with active or convalescent COVID-19.

The rearrangement uses TRBV5-6 and TRBJ2-1; maybe TRBD2 (5 bases). V was pared by 1 base and J by 5 bases, with 10 bases between. This CDR3 contains 14 residues. Per germline, CDR1 SGHDT and CDR2 YYEEEE. The CDR3, as DNA: TGTGCCAGCAGCTTGCGGGATATCGACAATGAGCAGTTCTTC. As protein: CASSLRDIDNEQFF. Looking up the rest from reference TRBV5-6 and TRBJ2-1 gives the full variable domain: DAGVTQSPTHLIKTRGQQVTLRCSPKSGHDTVSWYQQALGQGPQFIFQYYEEEERQRGNFPDRFSGHQFPNYSSELNVNALLLGDSALYLCASSLRDIDNEQFFGPGTRLTVL.

The rearrangement links TRBV28 to TRBJ1-2; no clear D gene. The CDR3 length is 14 residues. Germline V gene lookup returns CDR1 MDHEN and CDR2 SYDVKM. V gave up 4 bases and J gave up 4 bases, with 13 bases separating them. The CDR3 coding sequence is TGTGCCAGCAGTTCCCCCTGGTCAGTCTATGGCTACACCTTC. It is translated as CASSSPWSVYGYTF.

The J gene is TRBJ1-2, the V gene TRBV28; possible D gene TRBD1, 5 bases. From germline, CDR1 is MDHEN and CDR2 SYDVKM. CDR3 length: 12 residues. The V end lost 3 bases, the J end lost 7 bases, and 9 bases lay between the germline ends. The CDR3 region is CASSFGGLGYTF. Here the CDR3 DNA reads TGTGCCAGCAGTTTCGGGGGTCTTGGCTACACCTTC.

The chain combines TRBV2 with TRBJ2-5, with D unclear. With 7 bases removed from V and 2 bases from J, the gap between germline ends came to 5 bases. Germline V gives CDR1 SNHLY, CDR2 FYNNEI. CDR3 size: 11 residues. CDR3 sequence reads: CASTSQETQYF. The DNA of the CDR3 is TGTGCCAGCACCTCTCAAGAGACCCAGTACTTC.

This clone came up once. The chain uses TRBV15 and TRBJ2-1; 8 bases map to TRBD2. From germline, CDR1 is LNHNV and CDR2 YYDKDF (reference sequence). The CDR3 is 20 residues long. The trim removed 4 bases at V and 0 bases at J, leaving 17 bases unmatched. CDR3 in amino acids: CATSNPGGGGHHSSYNEQFF. As DNA, the CDR3 is TGTGCCACCAGCAACCCGGGAGGGGGGGGACACCACAGCTCCTACAATGAGCAGTTCTTC.

The rearrangement uses TRBV28 and TRBJ2-7; maybe TRBD2 (6 bases). The germline V and J ends were trimmed by 5 bases and 3 bases, with 14 bases remaining between them. Germline V gene sequence: CDR1 MDHEN, CDR2 SYDVKM. This CDR3 comprises 14 residues. CDR3 nucleotides: TGTGCCAGCAGTAAGGGAGGCTCCCACTACGAGCAGTACTTC. Amino acid sequence: CASSKGGSHYEQYF. The full variable domain, in which reference TRBV28 and TRBJ2-7 provide the parts outside the CDR3, is DVKVTQSSRYLVKRTGEKVFLECVQDMDHENMFWYRQDPGLGLRLIYFSYDVKMKEKGDIPEGYSVSREKKERFSLILESASTNQTSMYLCASSKGGSHYEQYFGPGTRLTVT.

The chain has TRBV28 and TRBJ2-7, with 11 bases identical to TRBD1. CDR1 and CDR2 from the germline V gene are MDHEN and SYDVKM. The CDR3 loop spans 15 amino acids. V lost 3 bases, J lost 2 bases, and 3 bases stayed unmatched. DNA of the CDR3: TGTGCCAGCAGTTTCCTGGGACAGGGGGCCTACGAGCAGTACTTC. Protein sequence: CASSFLGQGAYEQYF.

The chain joins TRBV29-1 to TRBJ2-3; TRBD1 is a possible D gene (5 bases). Per germline, CDR1 SQVTM and CDR2 ANQGSEA. The CDR3 loop spans 15 amino acids. The germline V and J ends were trimmed by 1 base and 6 bases, with 17 bases remaining between them. CDR3: CSVEGGNRPPDTQYF. The CDR3 DNA sequence: TGCAGCGTTGAAGGCGGAAACAGGCCTCCGGATACGCAGTATTTT.

This chain links TRBV2 with TRBJ2-5; TRBD2 aligns across 16 bases. The CDR3 contains 17 residues. V trimming: 1 base; J trimming: 5 bases; junction bases outside the gene matches: 4. Germline V gives CDR1 SNHLY, CDR2 FYNNEI. CDR3 bases: TGTGCCAGCAGTGAAGGGGGGACTAGCGGGAGGGTGGAGACCCAGTACTTC. Translating it yields CASSEGGTSGRVETQYF.

The J gene is TRBJ2-3, the V gene TRBV29-1; 10 positions agree with TRBD1. CDR1 and CDR2 from the germline V gene are SQVTM and ANQGSEA. This CDR3 contains 14 residues. Losses at the gene ends were 5 bases for V and 2 bases for J; bases not matched to a gene: 4. The CDR3 protein is CSVKGTGDTDTQYF. Here the CDR3 DNA reads TGCAGCGTTAAAGGGACAGGGGACACAGATACGCAGTATTTT.

In the case of this clone: This same CDR3 is encoded by further DNA sequences in the sample. V is TRBV28 and J is TRBJ1-5; 8 nucleotides match TRBD1. Unmatched junction bases numbered 1, after V lost 4 bases and J lost 2 bases. Per germline, CDR1 MDHEN and CDR2 SYDVKM. The CDR3 extends over 14 amino acids. In DNA form, the CDR3 reads TGTGCCAGCAGTTCGGGACAGGGCAATCAGCCCCAGCATTTT. The encoded protein is CASSSGQGNQPQHF.

This clone was recorded only once. DNA of the CDR3: TGTGCCCGCTCGGAGTTTGCCGACTATGGCTACACCTTC. It codes for CARSEFADYGYTF. The chain joins TRBV2 to TRBJ1-2; D is unclear. Germline CDR1 and CDR2: SNHLY and FYNNEI. V lost 11 bases and J lost 3, with 16 bases in between. The CDR3 loop spans 13 amino acids.

This clone has a handful of counts. This chain links TRBV7-9 with TRBJ2-3; weak D call: TRBD1 (5 bases). CDR3 length equals 14 residues. Trimming cost V 8 bases and J 1 base, with 13 bases left between them. Per the germline V gene, CDR1 is SEHNR and CDR2 is FQNEAQ (reference sequence). This chain's CDR3 is CASGHPGRTDTQYF. The CDR3 nucleotides read TGTGCCAGCGGACATCCCGGGCGCACAGATACGCAGTATTTT.

The rearrangement joins TRBV24-1 to TRBJ1-5; D is uncertain. The CDR3 sequence is 14 residues long. Germline V CDR1 and CDR2: KGHDR, SFDVKD. Between the trimmed V and J ends, which lost 2 bases and 7 bases, there was a span of 11 bases. CDR3 sequence (DNA): TGTGCCACCAGTGATTCCGACTCGTCCCAGCCCCAGCATTTT. The encoded protein is CATSDSDSSQPQHF.

This chain connects TRBV6-1 to TRBJ2-5; 12 bases fit TRBD1. CDR3 length equals 18 residues. Germline V gene lookup returns CDR1 MNHNS and CDR2 SASEGT. The junction had 11 bases not matched to a gene; V was cut back by 1 base and J by 5 bases. The CDR3 spells CASSEGGQGALYVETQYF. The CDR3 DNA reads as TGTGCCAGCAGTGAAGGGGGACAGGGGGCTTTATATGTGGAGACCCAGTACTTC.

The rearrangement links TRBV27 to TRBJ2-7; D not certain. Germline V CDR1 and CDR2: MNHEY, SMNVEV (reference sequence). The germline V and J ends were trimmed by 5 bases and 3 bases, with 14 bases remaining between them. The CDR3 runs to 14 residues. This CDR3 reads CASSPSWAVYEQYF. The CDR3 nucleotides read TGTGCCAGCAGTCCAAGCTGGGCCGTCTACGAGCAGTACTTC.

This clone was picked up a small number of times. Here the CDR3 reads CATSRPAGGNSPLHF. For the CDR3, the DNA is TGTGCCACCAGCAGGCCCGCAGGGGGTAATTCACCCCTCCACTTT. The rearrangement uses TRBV15 and TRBJ1-6; 7 nucleotides agree with TRBD1. V trimming: 3 bases; J trimming: 6 bases; junction bases outside the gene matches: 5. The CDR3 length is 15 residues. Germline lookup yields CDR1 LNHNV and CDR2 YYDKDF (reference sequence).

The chain recombines TRBV28 with TRBJ2-3; 13 nucleotides line up with TRBD2. V lost 5 bases and J lost 7; bases outside the gene matches: 6. CDR3 length equals 15 residues. The germline gives CDR1 MDHEN, CDR2 SYDVKM. The CDR3 DNA reads as TGTGCCAGCAGTCCTGAGGGACTAGCGGGATATACGCAGTATTTT. Its protein product is CASSPEGLAGYTQYF.

This clone was counted between two and nine times. The chain is built from TRBV6-5 and TRBJ2-7; a weak D match, TRBD2 (5 bases). The CDR3 consists of 14 residues. V was cut by 5 bases and J by 3 bases, with 14 bases left in between. The V gene's germline CDR1 is MNHEY and CDR2 SVGAGI. In DNA, the CDR3 is TGTGCCAGCAGTATGGTTAGCGTTCACTACGAGCAGTACTTC. It specifies CASSMVSVHYEQYF.

This chain uses TRBV5-1 with TRBJ1-3; the D gene is possibly TRBD1 (6 bases). The CDR3 length is 16 residues. Trimming took 4 bases from V and 0 from J, leaving 14 bases between them. Germline V gives CDR1 SGHRS, CDR2 YFSETQ. The CDR3 region is CASSPGTSTSGNTIYF. In DNA form, the CDR3 reads TGCGCCAGCAGCCCCGGGACATCGACCTCTGGAAACACCATATATTTT.

CDR3 in amino acids: CASSEGGQTVGELFF. The CDR3 DNA reads as TGTGCCAGCAGTGAAGGGGGACAGACCGTGGGGGAGCTGTTTTTT. The J gene is TRBJ2-2, the V gene TRBV2, with TRBD1 matching 7 bases. J lost 8 bases, V lost 1 base, and 7 bases had no gene match. This CDR3 region has 15 residues. CDR1 and CDR2 from the germline V gene are SNHLY and FYNNEI.

The chain has TRBV6-1 and TRBJ2-3, with D tentatively TRBD2 (6 bases). Germline V CDR1 and CDR2: MNHNS, SASEGT. V gave up 2 bases and J gave up 14 bases, with 17 bases separating them. The CDR3 is 13 amino acids. The CDR3, as DNA: TGTGCCAGCAGTGAAACGACTAGTGGGACGGTGTATTTT. This translates into CASSETTSGTVYF.

The rearrangement links TRBV5-1 to TRBJ2-4; a possible D gene is TRBD2 (6 bases). V lost 0 bases, J lost 6 bases, and 13 bases lay in between. CDR3 length: 15 amino acids. The germline gives CDR1 SGHRS, CDR2 YFSETQ. CDR3 in DNA: TGCGCCAGCAGCTTGGGCCAGGCGGAGGGAAACATTCAGTACTTC. Translating gives CASSLGQAEGNIQYF.

This clone was detected only a few times. The chain employs TRBV11-3 and TRBJ2-2, with D possibly TRBD2 on 5 matching bases. Germline V CDR1 and CDR2: SGHNT, YENEEA. With 3 bases removed from V and 6 bases from J, the gap between germline ends came to 8 bases. CDR3 length: 13 amino acids. CDR3 sequence reads: CASSFASPGELFF. The DNA for the CDR3 is TGTGCCAGCAGCTTTGCTAGCCCCGGGGAGCTGTTTTTT.

The chain couples TRBV7-9 to TRBJ1-5; 8 bases fit TRBD1. Germline V gene sequence: CDR1 SEHNR, CDR2 FQNEAQ (reference sequence). The CDR3 extends over 14 amino acids. The V segment lost 5 bases and the J segment 9 bases; nucleotides outside the gene matches: 9. DNA of the CDR3: TGTGCCAGCAGCGAAAATACCGGGACAGGGCCCCAGCATTTT. Translating gives CASSENTGTGPQHF.

The rearrangement uses TRBV5-1 and TRBJ2-5, with D hard to call. The CDR3 length is 15 residues. In germline, CDR1 is SGHRS, CDR2 YFSETQ. The V and J ends lost 1 base and 4 bases respectively, with 14 bases between them. Written as DNA, the CDR3 is TGCGCCAGCAGCTTGCCACCGCCCATAGTAGAGACCCAGTACTTC. Translating gives CASSLPPPIVETQYF.

Here the CDR3 reads CASSLMGRTYEQYF. Here the CDR3 DNA reads TGTGCCAGCAGCTTGATGGGGAGGACCTACGAGCAGTACTTC. The chain links TRBV13 to TRBJ2-7; a possible D gene is TRBD2 (6 bases). Germline V gives CDR1 PRHDT, CDR2 FYEKMQ (reference sequence). This CDR3 is built from 14 residues. V lost 3 bases, J lost 2 bases, and 11 bases lay in between.